This T cell receptor beta chain was identified in a study of T cell changes during pregnancy in multiple sclerosis. Repertoires were generated with immunoSEQ multiplex PCR, while TCRdb's copy carries only in-frame clones and drops some. Of about 66,000 clones listed, 90% to 95% are singletons. The V gene's germline CDR1 is SQVTM and CDR2 ANQGSEA. This CDR3 has 11 residues. V gave up 4 bases and J gave up 10 bases, with 13 bases separating them. The chain joins TRBV29-1 to TRBJ1-2, with D possibly matching TRBD1 (6 bases). This sequence was found in a female donor with multiple sclerosis, enrolled in a pregnancy study. The sample in question was CD8+ T cells from peripheral blood mononuclear cells, obtained before pregnancy. The CDR3 region has the DNA TGCAGCGTTGGAGGACAGAGAGACTACACCTTC. The encoded protein is CSVGGQRDYTF.